One sample yielded the 30 T cell receptor beta chains listed below, sequenced in a study of T cells after posttransplantation cyclophosphamide. The protocol was immunoSEQ multiplex PCR, while the TCRdb copy is restricted to in-frame clones and leaves out a portion. The data contain 10,000 to 15,000 clones, about 80% of them seen just once; the ten biggest clones take up approximately 0.8%. Sequencing was done on a sample of memory CD4+ T cells sorted from PBMCs. These receptors all stem from a man aged 45 to 65 in good health, CMV-negative, and a related stem cell transplant donor.

The chain carries TRBV5-1 and TRBJ2-7; the match to TRBD2 covers 10 bases. Germline CDR1 reads SGHRS; CDR2 reads YFSETQ. The CDR3 extends over 14 amino acids. V was pared by 5 bases and J by 2 bases, with 4 bases of the junction left unmatched. Here the CDR3 reads CASSVLAGTYEQYF. DNA of the CDR3: TGCGCCAGCAGTGTACTAGCGGGGACCTACGAGCAGTACTTC.

This chain joins TRBV9 and TRBJ2-1; maybe TRBD2 (6 bases). The ends were cut back, 0 bases at V and 3 bases at J, with 10 bases in the middle. This CDR3 comprises 15 residues. CDR1 and CDR2 from the germline V gene are SGDLS and YYNGEE. This CDR3 is CASSVAGDFYNEQFF. DNA for the CDR3: TGTGCCAGCAGCGTAGCGGGGGACTTCTACAATGAGCAGTTCTTC.

V is TRBV6-4 and J is TRBJ2-3; 13 bases are shared with TRBD2. This CDR3 is 16 amino acids long. Germline V gene sequence: CDR1 MRHNA, CDR2 SNTAGT. With V trimmed by 0 bases and J by 4 bases, 1 base remained unmatched. The DNA of the CDR3 is TGTGCCAGCAGTGACTCAACTAGCGGGGGGGCAGATACGCAGTATTTT. Encoded protein: CASSDSTSGGADTQYF.

This clone was counted a few times. The chain links TRBV10-2 to TRBJ1-3; D uncertain. This CDR3 region has 14 residues. V was trimmed by 7 bases and J by 3 bases, leaving 13 bases between them. Germline lookup yields CDR1 WSHSY and CDR2 SAAADI. The CDR3 loop reads CASTRGNDGNTIYF. The DNA for the CDR3 is TGCGCCAGCACCCGAGGGAACGATGGAAACACCATATATTTT.

The J gene is TRBJ2-1, the V gene TRBV5-1; possible D gene TRBD2, 5 bases. CDR3 size: 13 residues. Germline V gives CDR1 SGHRS, CDR2 YFSETQ. The ends were cut back, 0 bases at V and 12 bases at J, with 13 bases in the middle. CDR3: CASSLDSPRGQFF. The CDR3 nucleotides are TGCGCCAGCAGCTTGGACAGCCCCCGGGGGCAGTTCTTC.

CDR3 in amino acids: CASSPRVAVYNEQFF. Written as DNA, the CDR3 is TGTGCCAGCAGCCCCCGGGTAGCGGTCTACAATGAGCAGTTCTTC. The chain links TRBV14 to TRBJ2-1; perhaps TRBD2 as D (6 bases). The CDR3 consists of 15 residues. In germline, CDR1 is SGHDN, CDR2 FVKESK. The V end was cut by 4 bases, the J end by 3 bases, with 13 bases between.

The chain recombines TRBV5-8 with TRBJ2-6; 9 bases are shared with TRBD2. The V gene end was trimmed by 3 bases and the J gene end by 1 base; junction bases not matched to a gene: 8. The CDR3 has 18 residues. Germline values: CDR1 SGHTS, CDR2 YDEGEE. The chain's CDR3 is CASSWGVAGVSGANVLTF. Written as DNA, the CDR3 is TGTGCCAGCAGCTGGGGCGTAGCGGGGGTGTCTGGGGCCAACGTCCTGACTTTC.

The chain employs TRBV5-4 and TRBJ2-7, with a tentative D call TRBD1 (6 bases). The V and J ends lost 4 bases and 0 bases respectively, with 8 bases between them. Germline V gene lookup returns CDR1 SGHNT and CDR2 YYREEE (reference sequence). This CDR3 has 13 residues. Written as DNA, the CDR3 is TGTGCCAGCAGCCGGGACAACTCCTACGAGCAGTACTTC. Translation gives CASSRDNSYEQYF.

The genes are TRBV6-6 and TRBJ1-2; D perhaps matches TRBD1 (5 bases). CDR1 is MNHNY, CDR2 SVGAGI, per germline (reference sequence). Deletions cut 6 bases from V and 3 bases from J, with 14 bases between. The CDR3 length is 14 residues. The CDR3 protein is CASRPWGEDYGYTF. The CDR3 DNA follows: TGTGCCAGCAGACCGTGGGGGGAAGACTATGGCTACACCTTC.

DNA of the CDR3: TGTGCCAGCAGCTTGGAAAGTGGAGGGGGACTAAGCACAGATACGCAGTATTTT. Amino acids: CASSLESGGGLSTDTQYF. The chain links TRBV7-8 to TRBJ2-3; TRBD2 is a possible D gene (7 bases). Trimming took off 3 bases at V and 0 bases at J, with 19 bases between the two ends. CDR1 and CDR2 from the germline V gene are SGHVS and FQNEAQ. The CDR3 covers 18 residues.

CDR3 nucleotide sequence: TGTGCCAGCAGTCAACAGGAACCCTACGAGCAGTACTTC. Amino acid sequence: CASSQQEPYEQYF. This chain uses TRBV27 with TRBJ2-7; tentative D call: TRBD1 (5 bases). Germline-derived CDR1 and CDR2 are MNHEY and SMNVEV (reference sequence). There are 13 residues in the CDR3. Trimming pared 5 bases from V and 2 bases from J, leaving 10 bases between.

V is TRBV7-6 and J is TRBJ1-4; 7 nucleotides align to TRBD1. V shed 4 bases and J 7 bases; nucleotides not matched to a gene: 9. The CDR3 is 15 amino acids. Germline-derived CDR1 and CDR2 are SGHVS and FNYEAQ. The chain's CDR3 is CASSYGDRLSEKLFF. CDR3 nucleotides: TGTGCCAGCAGCTACGGGGACAGACTAAGTGAAAAACTGTTTTTT.

About this clone itself: The junction and the germline gene differ at one end; a read error may be behind it. The chain has TRBV6-6 and TRBJ2-7; 9 bases fit TRBD1. Germline CDR1 reads MNHNY; CDR2 reads SVGAGI (reference sequence). The CDR3 has 15 residues. The CDR3 DNA sequence: TGTGCCAGCAGTGACTCGGGACAGGGCCAACACGAGCAGTACTTC. Translating gives CASSDSGQGQHEQYF.

The chain couples TRBV6-5 to TRBJ1-3; possibly TRBD1 for D (5 bases). The ends were cut back, 6 bases at V and 0 bases at J, with 12 bases in the middle. Germline CDR1 is MNHEY and CDR2 is SVGAGI. The length of the CDR3 is 15 residues. The CDR3 loop reads CASRTLQGSGNTIYF. The CDR3 DNA sequence: TGTGCCAGCAGAACTCTCCAGGGCTCTGGAAACACCATATATTTT.

This chain uses TRBV5-4 with TRBJ2-7; 12 bases line up with TRBD1. Germline CDR1 reads SGHNT; CDR2 reads YYREEE (reference sequence). This CDR3 is built from 15 residues. V was pared by 4 bases and J by 1 base, with 3 bases of the junction left unmatched. In DNA form, the CDR3 reads TGTGCCAGCAGCCCGGGACAGGGGGCGTCCTACGAGCAGTACTTC. It specifies CASSPGQGASYEQYF.

V gene TRBV18 combines with J gene TRBJ1-1; no clear D. CDR3 size: 14 residues. Germline-derived CDR1 and CDR2 are KGHSH and LQKENI. V was trimmed by 3 bases and J by 2 bases, leaving 10 bases between them. The CDR3 nucleotides are TGTGCCAGCTCACCGGCTCAGTCAAACACTGAAGCTTTCTTT. Amino acid sequence: CASSPAQSNTEAFF.

The rearrangement joins TRBV4-2 to TRBJ2-3; 14 bases agree with TRBD2. Looked up from germline, CDR1 is LGHNA and CDR2 is YNFKEQ. This CDR3 is 18 amino acids long. Losses at the gene ends were 1 base for V and 0 bases for J; bases not matched to a gene: 3. CDR3 sequence: CASSQGLAGGPSTDTQYF. The CDR3 coding sequence is TGTGCCAGCAGCCAAGGACTAGCGGGAGGGCCGAGCACAGATACGCAGTATTTT.

V and J are TRBV19 and TRBJ2-1; 12 nucleotides agree with TRBD2. V gave up 7 bases and J gave up 12 bases; unmatched junction bases: 10. The CDR3 has 14 amino acids. In germline, CDR1 is LNHDA, CDR2 SQIVND (reference sequence). In DNA form, the CDR3 reads TGTGCCAGTACCCCGGAACTAGCGGGGGGAGGGCAGTTCTTC. Translated: CASTPELAGGGQFF.

The J gene is TRBJ1-5, the V gene TRBV2; D gene unclear. The CDR3 runs 14 residues. Between the trimmed V and J ends, which lost 6 bases and 0 bases, there was a span of 9 bases. Germline V gene data show CDR1 as SNHLY and CDR2 as FYNNEI. The CDR3 DNA reads as TGTGCCAGCAGAGGTTACAGTAGCAATCAGCCCCAGCATTTT. This sequence encodes CASRGYSSNQPQHF.

About this clone: One end of the junction fails to match germline, which may point to a read error. The chain recombines TRBV20-1 with TRBJ1-4; 7 positions agree with TRBD1. Germline CDR1 is DFQATT and CDR2 is SNEGSKA (reference sequence). This CDR3 has 10 residues. For the CDR3, the DNA is TGCAGTGCTAGAATGGGACAGACACACTTT. This codes for CSARMGQTHF.

This clone was detected a few times. The V call is TRBV23-1, the J call TRBJ2-1; tentatively, D is TRBD1 (6 bases). TRBV23-1 is an ORF for which the function is uncertain. This CDR3 comprises 16 residues. V was trimmed by 7 bases and J by 0 bases, leaving 16 bases between them. The CDR3 sequence is CASIRTGTTSYNEQFF. The CDR3 DNA follows: TGCGCCAGCATTCGTACCGGGACAACCTCCTACAATGAGCAGTTCTTC.

V usage is TRBV4-3 and J usage is TRBJ1-6, with 7 bases matching TRBD1. The CDR3 is 17 residues long. J was trimmed by 5 bases and V by 0 bases; bases with no gene match: 7. Germline V gene data show CDR1 as LGHNA and CDR2 as YSLEER. The CDR3 loop reads CASSQDVYGTDNSPLHF. DNA for the CDR3: TGCGCCAGCAGCCAAGATGTGTATGGGACAGATAATTCACCCCTCCACTTT.

This chain connects TRBV29-1 to TRBJ2-1, with 13 bases identical to TRBD2. Germline CDR1 SQVTM, CDR2 ANQGSEA. The CDR3 has 13 residues. The CDR3, as DNA: TGCACCGGGGGGACTAGCGGGACGGGTGAGCAGTTCTTC. Translating it yields CTGGTSGTGEQFF.

This rearrangement joins TRBV19 to TRBJ2-2; TRBD1 agrees at 8 bases. In germline, CDR1 is LNHDA, CDR2 SQIVND (reference sequence). This CDR3 spans 14 amino acids. V lost 5 bases, J lost 6 bases, and 5 bases stayed unmatched. Here the CDR3 DNA reads TGTGCCAGTAGTCGGACAGGGCGGTCCGGGGAGCTGTTTTTT. Protein sequence: CASSRTGRSGELFF.

The chain employs TRBV6-5 and TRBJ2-7; 9 positions match TRBD1. The CDR3 length is 15 residues. V was pared by 5 bases and J by 2 bases, with 7 bases of the junction left unmatched. Per germline, CDR1 MNHEY and CDR2 SVGAGI. In nucleotides, the CDR3 is TGTGCCAGCAGTCCCCGGGACAGGGAGCCCTACGAGCAGTACTTC. The encoded protein is CASSPRDREPYEQYF.

The J gene is TRBJ2-5, the V gene TRBV7-3; TRBD2 matches at 12 bases. This CDR3 has 16 amino acids. Germline V CDR1 and CDR2: SGHTA, FQGTGA. V shed 5 bases and J 5 bases; nucleotides not matched to a gene: 9. The CDR3 DNA sequence: TGTGCCAGCAGCCCCGTGGCTAGCGGGGGGGCGGAGACCCAGTACTTC. Residues: CASSPVASGGAETQYF.

The rearrangement links TRBV6-5 to TRBJ2-1; 12 nucleotides agree with TRBD2. With V trimmed by 5 bases and J by 8 bases, 7 bases remained unmatched. The germline V gene has CDR1 MNHEY and CDR2 SVGAGI. The CDR3 extends over 15 amino acids. CDR3 nucleotide sequence: TGTGCCAGCAGTCGGACTAGCGGGGCACTCCATGAGCAGTTCTTC. Its translation is CASSRTSGALHEQFF.

The rearrangement links TRBV6-5 to TRBJ2-5, with 11 bases aligning to TRBD2. The germline CDR1 and CDR2 sequences are MNHEY and SVGAGI. The CDR3 has 15 amino acids. Trimming cost V 4 bases and J 2 bases; bases outside gene matches: 3. In DNA form, the CDR3 reads TGTGCCAGCAGTTCATTAGCGGGAGGGCAAGAGACCCAGTACTTC. It encodes CASSSLAGGQETQYF.

The chain recombines TRBV11-3 with TRBJ2-5; 14 nucleotides align to TRBD2. Germline-derived CDR1 and CDR2 are SGHNT and YENEEA. The CDR3 consists of 18 residues. The trim removed 5 bases at V and 5 bases at J, leaving 13 bases unmatched. CDR3 sequence: CASSPGLAGGRGYETQYF. The CDR3 nucleotides are TGTGCCAGCAGCCCCGGACTAGCGGGAGGCCGAGGGTATGAGACCCAGTACTTC.

The rearrangement uses TRBV7-8 and TRBJ2-5; 8 positions agree with TRBD1. With 5 bases clipped from V and 2 bases from J, the junction kept 1 base outside the gene matches. From germline, CDR1 is SGHVS and CDR2 FQNEAQ. The CDR3 runs 13 residues. DNA for the CDR3: TGTGCCAGCAGCAACAGGGGGCAAGAGACCCAGTACTTC. Residues: CASSNRGQETQYF.